This TCR beta chain was recorded in a study of CXCR3-negative and CXCR3-positive naive CD8 T cells. The study, taken as a whole, reports: Whereas memory cells differed, naive CXCR3-negative and CXCR3-positive cells shared similar TRBV-TRBJ usage.

The germline gives CDR1 SGHAT, CDR2 FQNNGV. CDR3 length equals 12 residues. The study made its TRB cDNA libraries by 5' RACE, adding UMI labels. Reanalyzing the 5' RACE reads, TCRdb keeps one entry per CDR3 protein, without DNA. The sample includes about 9,600 distinct CDR3 sequences. Its frequency marks this clonotype as medium-sized (0.01 to 0.1%). Antigen specificity is unknown. The sequencing input was naive CXCR3- CD8+ T cells from blood. Subset here: CD45RO-CCR7+CD27+CD95- naive CD8+ T cells lacking CXCR3 (TNR3-). The V gene is TRBV11-2, the J gene TRBJ2-3. This receptor was identified in a human donor in good health. Some clones in this sample may be carry-over from other donors' samples. CDR3 residues: CASSFRTDTQYF.